Given below is one TCR beta chain in context. The antigen is undetermined. Germline-derived CDR1 and CDR2 are LNHDA and SQIVND (reference sequence). CDR3 length equals 16 residues. The V and J ends lost 1 base and 4 bases respectively, with 16 bases between them. These data belong to a study of T cell responses to AZD1222 COVID-19 vaccine. Study-level results: Baseline testing showed seropositivity in only a handful of AZD1222 recipients. Dominant CD4 TCR responses targeted spike regions 160-218 and 743-854.

Clones were sequenced by immunoSEQ multiplex PCR, and TCRdb holds only the in-frame ones, with some missing. The sample has over 150,000 clones, about 83% seen once. This TCR was sampled from an adult who received the AZD1222 COVID-19 vaccine. The V call is TRBV19, the J call TRBJ1-1; D perhaps matches TRBD1 (5 bases). Here the sequenced sample was peripheral blood, taken 28 days after the second AZD1222 dose. This CDR3 is CASSIGLGRVSTEAFF. CDR3 DNA: TGTGCCAGTAGTATAGGCTTGGGCAGGGTGAGCACTGAAGCTTTCTTT.